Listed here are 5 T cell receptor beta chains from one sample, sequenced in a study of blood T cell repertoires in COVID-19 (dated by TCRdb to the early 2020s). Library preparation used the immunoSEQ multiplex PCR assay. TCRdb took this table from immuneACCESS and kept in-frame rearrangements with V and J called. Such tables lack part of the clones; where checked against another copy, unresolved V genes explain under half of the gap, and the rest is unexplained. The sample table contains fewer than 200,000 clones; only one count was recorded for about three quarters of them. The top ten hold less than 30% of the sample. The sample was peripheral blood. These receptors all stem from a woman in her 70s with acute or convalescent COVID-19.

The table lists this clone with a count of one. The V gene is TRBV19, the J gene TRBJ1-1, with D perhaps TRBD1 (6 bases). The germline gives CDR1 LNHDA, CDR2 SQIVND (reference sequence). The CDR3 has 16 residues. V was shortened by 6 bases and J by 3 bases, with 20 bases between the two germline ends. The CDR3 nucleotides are TGTGCCAGTAGCCGGAGGTCATCGGGGACACACACTGAAGCTTTCTTT. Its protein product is CASSRRSSGTHTEAFF.

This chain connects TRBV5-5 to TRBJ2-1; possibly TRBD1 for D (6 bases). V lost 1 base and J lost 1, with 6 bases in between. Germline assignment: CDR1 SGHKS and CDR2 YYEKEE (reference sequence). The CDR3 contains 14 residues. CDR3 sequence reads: CASSLTGSYNEQFF. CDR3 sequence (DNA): TGTGCCAGCAGCTTGACAGGGTCCTACAATGAGCAGTTCTTC.

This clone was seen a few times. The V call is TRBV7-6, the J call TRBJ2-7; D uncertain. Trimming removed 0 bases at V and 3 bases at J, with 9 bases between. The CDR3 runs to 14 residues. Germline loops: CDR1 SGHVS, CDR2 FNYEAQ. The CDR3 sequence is CASSLATEFYEQYF. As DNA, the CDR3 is TGTGCCAGCAGCTTAGCAACAGAGTTCTACGAGCAGTACTTC.

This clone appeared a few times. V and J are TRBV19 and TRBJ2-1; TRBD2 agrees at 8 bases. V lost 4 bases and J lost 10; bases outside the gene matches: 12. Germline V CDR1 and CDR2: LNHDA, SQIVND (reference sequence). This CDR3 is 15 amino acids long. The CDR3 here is CASSTGTRQNLEQFF. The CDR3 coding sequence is TGTGCCAGTAGTACCGGGACTAGACAAAACTTAGAGCAGTTCTTC.

CDR3 in amino acids: CASSVRAGQPQHF. CDR3 sequence (DNA): TGCGCCAGCAGCGTCAGGGCAGGTCAGCCCCAGCATTTT. This sequence joins TRBV5-1 and TRBJ1-5; D may be TRBD1 (5 bases). Germline CDR1 and CDR2: SGHRS and YFSETQ. V shed 4 bases and J shed 6 bases, with 11 bases lying between them. The CDR3 extends over 13 amino acids.